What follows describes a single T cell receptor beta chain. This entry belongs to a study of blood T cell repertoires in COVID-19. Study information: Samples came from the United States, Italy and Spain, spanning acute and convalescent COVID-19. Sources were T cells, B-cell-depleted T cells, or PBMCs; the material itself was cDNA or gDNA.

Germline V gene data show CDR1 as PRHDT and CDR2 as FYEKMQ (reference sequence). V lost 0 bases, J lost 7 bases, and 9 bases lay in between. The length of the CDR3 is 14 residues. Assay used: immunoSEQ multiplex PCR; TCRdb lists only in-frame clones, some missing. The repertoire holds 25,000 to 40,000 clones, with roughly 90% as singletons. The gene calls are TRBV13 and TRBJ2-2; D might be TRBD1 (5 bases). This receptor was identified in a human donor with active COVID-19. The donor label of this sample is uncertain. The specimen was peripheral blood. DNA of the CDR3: TGTGCCAGCAGCTTAGGCCAGGGTAGCGGGGAGCTGTTTTTT. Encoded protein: CASSLGQGSGELFF.